Described below is a single T cell receptor beta chain sequence and its context. Trimming cost V 4 bases and J 6 bases; bases outside gene matches: 11. Germline CDR1 SGHRS, CDR2 YFSETQ. The CDR3 extends over 16 amino acids. Per the study methods: How many nucleated cells were present was estimated from reference gene primer amplification. TCRdb's copy holds only in-frame clones and misses some; the assay was immunoSEQ multiplex PCR. D and trimming were read from the DNA, whereas the V and J calls and clone size are those reported in that table. The table records around 200,000 clones, about 86% of them present only once. These data are taken from a study of blood T cell repertoires in COVID-19. On the study more broadly: Researchers got acute and convalescent COVID-19 samples from the United States, Italy and Spain. The analysed material was cDNA or gDNA that came from T cells, B-cell-depleted T cells, or PBMCs.

The chain couples TRBV5-1 to TRBJ2-2, with TRBD1 matching 8 bases. The specimen sequenced was peripheral blood. This clonotype was obtained from a man aged 35-49 years with active or convalescent COVID-19. The CDR3 DNA reads TGCGCCAGCAGCCCTGGACAGGGAGTTTTTCCCGGGGAGCTGTTTTTT. It yields the protein CASSPGQGVFPGELFF. The full variable domain, completed using reference TRBV5-1 and TRBJ2-2, is KAGVTQTPRYLIKTRGQQVTLSCSPISGHRSVSWYQQTPGQGLQFLFEYFSETQRNKGNFPGRFSGRQFSNSRSEMNVSTLELGDSALYLCASSPGQGVFPGELFFGEGSRLTVL.